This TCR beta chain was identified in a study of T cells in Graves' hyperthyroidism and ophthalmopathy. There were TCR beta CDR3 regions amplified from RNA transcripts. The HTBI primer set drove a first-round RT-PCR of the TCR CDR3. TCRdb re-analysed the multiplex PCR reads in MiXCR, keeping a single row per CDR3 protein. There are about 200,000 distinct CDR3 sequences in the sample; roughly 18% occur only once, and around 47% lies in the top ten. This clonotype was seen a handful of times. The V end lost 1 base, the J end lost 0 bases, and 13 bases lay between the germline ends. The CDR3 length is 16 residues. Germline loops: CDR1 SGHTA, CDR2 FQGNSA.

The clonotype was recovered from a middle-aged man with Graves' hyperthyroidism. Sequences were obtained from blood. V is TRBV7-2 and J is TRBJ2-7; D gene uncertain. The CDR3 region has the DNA TGTGCCAGCAGCTTAGGGAGAGGCGCTAGCTCCTACGAGCAGTACTTC. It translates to CASSLGRGASSYEQYF. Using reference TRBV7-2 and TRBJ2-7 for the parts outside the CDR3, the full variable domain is GAGVSQSPSNKVTEKGKDVELRCDPISGHTALYWYRQSLGQGLEFLIYFQGNSAPDKSGLPSDRFSAERTGGSVSTLTIQRTQQEDSAVYLCASSLGRGASSYEQYFGPGTRLTVT.